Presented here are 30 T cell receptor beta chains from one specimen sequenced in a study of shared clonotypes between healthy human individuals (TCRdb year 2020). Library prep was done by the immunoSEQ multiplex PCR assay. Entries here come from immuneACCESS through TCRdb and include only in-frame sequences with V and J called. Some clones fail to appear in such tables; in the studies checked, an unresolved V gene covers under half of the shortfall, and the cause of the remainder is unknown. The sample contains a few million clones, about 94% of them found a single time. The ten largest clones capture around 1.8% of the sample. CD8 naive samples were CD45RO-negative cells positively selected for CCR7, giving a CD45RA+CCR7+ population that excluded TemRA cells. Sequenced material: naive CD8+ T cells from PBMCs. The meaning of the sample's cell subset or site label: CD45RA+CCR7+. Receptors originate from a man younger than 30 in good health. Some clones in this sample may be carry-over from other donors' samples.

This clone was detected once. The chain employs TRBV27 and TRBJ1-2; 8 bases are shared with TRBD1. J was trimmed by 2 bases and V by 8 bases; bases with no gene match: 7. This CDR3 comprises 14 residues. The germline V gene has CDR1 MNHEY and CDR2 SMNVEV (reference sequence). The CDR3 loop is CASRGRTGNYGYTF. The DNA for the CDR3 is TGTGCCAGCCGCGGTCGGACAGGGAACTATGGCTACACCTTC.

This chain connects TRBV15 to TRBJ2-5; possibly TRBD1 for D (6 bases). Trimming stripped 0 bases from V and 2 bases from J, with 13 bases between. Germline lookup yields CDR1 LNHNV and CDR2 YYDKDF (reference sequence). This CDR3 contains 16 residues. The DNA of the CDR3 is TGTGCCACCAGCAGAGACCAGGGGTGGGGACAAGAGACCCAGTACTTC. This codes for CATSRDQGWGQETQYF.

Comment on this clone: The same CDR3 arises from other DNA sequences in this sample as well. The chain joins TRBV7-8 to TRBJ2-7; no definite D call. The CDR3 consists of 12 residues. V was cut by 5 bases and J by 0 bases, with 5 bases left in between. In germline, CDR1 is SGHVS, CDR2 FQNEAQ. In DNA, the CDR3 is TGTGCCAGCAGCCCCAGCTCCTACGAGCAGTACTTC. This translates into CASSPSSYEQYF.

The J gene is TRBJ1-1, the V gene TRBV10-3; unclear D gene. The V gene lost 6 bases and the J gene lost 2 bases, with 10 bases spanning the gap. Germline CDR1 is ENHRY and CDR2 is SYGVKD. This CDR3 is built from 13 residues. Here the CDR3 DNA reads TGTGCCATCAGATTGTCGGAAAACACTGAAGCTTTCTTT. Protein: CAIRLSENTEAFF.

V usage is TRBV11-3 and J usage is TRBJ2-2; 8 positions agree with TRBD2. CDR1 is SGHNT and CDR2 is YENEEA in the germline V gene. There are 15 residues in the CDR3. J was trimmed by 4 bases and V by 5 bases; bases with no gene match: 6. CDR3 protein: CASSPGGRSTGELFF. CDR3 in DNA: TGTGCCAGCAGCCCGGGAGGGCGGAGCACCGGGGAGCTGTTTTTT. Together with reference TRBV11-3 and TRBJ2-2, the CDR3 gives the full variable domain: EAGVVQSPRYKIIEKKQPVAFWCNPISGHNTLYWYLQNLGQGPELLIRYENEEAVDDSQLPKDRFSAERLKGVDSTLKIQPAELGDSAVYLCASSPGGRSTGELFFGEGSRLTVL.

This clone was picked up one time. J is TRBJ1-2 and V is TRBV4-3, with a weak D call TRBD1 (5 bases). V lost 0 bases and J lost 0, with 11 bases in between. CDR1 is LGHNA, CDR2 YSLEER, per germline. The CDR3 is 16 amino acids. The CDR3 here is CASSQDRTGANYGYTF. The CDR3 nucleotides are TGCGCCAGCAGCCAAGATCGTACAGGAGCTAACTATGGCTACACCTTC.

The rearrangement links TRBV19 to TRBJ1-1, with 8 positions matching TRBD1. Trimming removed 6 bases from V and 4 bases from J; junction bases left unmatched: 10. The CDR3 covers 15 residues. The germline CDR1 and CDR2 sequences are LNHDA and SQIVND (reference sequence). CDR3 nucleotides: TGTGCCAGTAGCCGCCTGGACAGGGAAATCACTGAAGCTTTCTTT. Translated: CASSRLDREITEAFF.

This CDR3 reads CASSVGVSSSYEQYF. The CDR3 DNA reads as TGTGCCAGCAGCGTAGGAGTTAGCAGCTCCTACGAGCAGTACTTC. The chain has TRBV9 and TRBJ2-7; D gene uncertain. The CDR3 runs 15 residues. The V and J ends lost 0 bases and 0 bases respectively, with 10 bases between them. Germline CDR1 SGDLS, CDR2 YYNGEE.

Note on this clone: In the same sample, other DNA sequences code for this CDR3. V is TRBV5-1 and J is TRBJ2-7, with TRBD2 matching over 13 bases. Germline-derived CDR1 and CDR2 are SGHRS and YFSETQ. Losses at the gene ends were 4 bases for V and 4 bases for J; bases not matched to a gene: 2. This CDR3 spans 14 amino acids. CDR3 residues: CASSGTSGAYEQYF. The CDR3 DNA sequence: TGCGCCAGCAGCGGGACTAGCGGGGCATACGAGCAGTACTTC. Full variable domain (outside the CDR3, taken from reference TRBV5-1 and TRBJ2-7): KAGVTQTPRYLIKTRGQQVTLSCSPISGHRSVSWYQQTPGQGLQFLFEYFSETQRNKGNFPGRFSGRQFSNSRSEMNVSTLELGDSALYLCASSGTSGAYEQYFGPGTRLTVT.

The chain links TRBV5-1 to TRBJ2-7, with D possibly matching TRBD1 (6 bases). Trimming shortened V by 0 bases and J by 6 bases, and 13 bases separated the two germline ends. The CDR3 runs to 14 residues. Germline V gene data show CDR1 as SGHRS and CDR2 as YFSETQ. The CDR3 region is CASSLGGLGAEQYF. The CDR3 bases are TGCGCCAGCAGCTTGGGGGGGCTAGGGGCCGAGCAGTACTTC.

In nucleotides, the CDR3 is TGTGCCACCAGCAGAGGTGCGACGCCGGCAGATACGCAGTATTTT. This gives the protein CATSRGATPADTQYF. The chain couples TRBV15 to TRBJ2-3, with D uncertain. CDR1 and CDR2 (germline): LNHNV, YYDKDF (reference sequence). The V end was cut by 1 base, the J end by 4 bases, with 12 bases between. This CDR3 region has 15 residues.

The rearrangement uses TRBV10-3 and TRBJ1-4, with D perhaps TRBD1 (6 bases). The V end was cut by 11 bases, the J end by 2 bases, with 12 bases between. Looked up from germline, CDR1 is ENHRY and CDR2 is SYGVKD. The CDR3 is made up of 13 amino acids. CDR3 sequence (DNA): TGTGCCGCACAGGGAGCTACTAATGAAAAACTGTTTTTT. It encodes CAAQGATNEKLFF.

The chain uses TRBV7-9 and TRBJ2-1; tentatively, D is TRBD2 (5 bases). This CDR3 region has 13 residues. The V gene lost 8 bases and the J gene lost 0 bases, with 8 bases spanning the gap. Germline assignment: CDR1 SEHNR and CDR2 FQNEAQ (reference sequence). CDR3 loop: CASVTSSYNEQFF. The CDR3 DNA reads TGTGCCAGCGTAACTAGCTCCTACAATGAGCAGTTCTTC.

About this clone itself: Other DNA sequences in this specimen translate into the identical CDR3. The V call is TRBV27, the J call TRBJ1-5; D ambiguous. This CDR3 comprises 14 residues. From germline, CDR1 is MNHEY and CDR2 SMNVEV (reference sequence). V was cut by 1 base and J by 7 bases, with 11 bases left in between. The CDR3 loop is CASSLFPSGQPQHF. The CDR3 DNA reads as TGTGCCAGCAGTTTATTCCCATCTGGGCAGCCCCAGCATTTT.

The chain's CDR3 is CASSGRTDSGNTIYF. DNA for the CDR3: TGTGCCAGCAGCGGCAGGACGGACTCTGGAAACACCATATATTTT. The chain carries TRBV9 and TRBJ1-3; no clear D. From germline, CDR1 is SGDLS and CDR2 YYNGEE. V was pared by 3 bases and J by 0 bases, with 10 bases between. The CDR3 extends over 15 amino acids.

CDR3 protein: CASSPGRSVYGYTF. CDR3 nucleotides: TGTGCCAGCAGCCCCGGACGGTCTGTCTATGGCTACACCTTC. This chain uses TRBV7-9 with TRBJ1-2; no reliable D call. The CDR3 is 14 residues long. The V gene lost 5 bases and the J gene lost 4 bases, with 14 bases spanning the gap. Germline CDR1 reads SEHNR; CDR2 reads FQNEAQ (reference sequence). The whole variable domain, remainder taken from reference TRBV7-9 and TRBJ1-2, is DTGVSQNPRHKITKRGQNVTFRCDPISEHNRLYWYRQTLGQGPEFLTYFQNEAQLEKSRLLSDRFSAERPKGSFSTLEIQRTEQGDSAMYLCASSPGRSVYGYTFGSGTRLTVV.

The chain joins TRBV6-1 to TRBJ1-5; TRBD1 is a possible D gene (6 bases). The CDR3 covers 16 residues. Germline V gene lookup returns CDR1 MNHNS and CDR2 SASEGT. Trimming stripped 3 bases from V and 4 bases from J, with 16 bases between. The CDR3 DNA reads TGTGCCAGCAGTGACAGGGGCGGGCGGGTAAATCAGCCCCAGCATTTT. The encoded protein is CASSDRGGRVNQPQHF.

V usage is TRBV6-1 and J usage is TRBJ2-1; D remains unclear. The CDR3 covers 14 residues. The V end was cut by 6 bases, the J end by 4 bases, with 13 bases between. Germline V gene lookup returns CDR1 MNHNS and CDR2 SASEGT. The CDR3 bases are TGTGCCAGCAGGGCTCCGCACGATTACAATGAGCAGTTCTTC. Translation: CASRAPHDYNEQFF.

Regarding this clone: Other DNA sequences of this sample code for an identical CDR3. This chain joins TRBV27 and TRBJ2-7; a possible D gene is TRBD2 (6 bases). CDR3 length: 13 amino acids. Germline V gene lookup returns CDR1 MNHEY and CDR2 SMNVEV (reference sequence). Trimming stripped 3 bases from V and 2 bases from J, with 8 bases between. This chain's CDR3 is CASSFGGTYEQYF. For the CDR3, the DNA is TGTGCCAGCAGTTTTGGAGGGACCTACGAGCAGTACTTC.

In DNA, the CDR3 is TGCGCCAGCAGCCGACAGGGGCGGACTGAAGCTTTCTTT. Translating it yields CASSRQGRTEAFF. V usage is TRBV4-1 and J usage is TRBJ1-1; TRBD1 matches at 8 bases. V lost 4 bases to trimming and J lost 5 bases; unmatched junction nucleotides: 3. This CDR3 has 13 residues. CDR1 and CDR2 from the germline V gene are MGHRA and YSYEKL.

CDR3 DNA sequence: TGTGCCAGCAGCCCCCTAGGGGGCCTAAATCAGCCCCAGCATTTT. It codes for CASSPLGGLNQPQHF. This chain joins TRBV6-5 and TRBJ1-5; 7 bases are a match to TRBD1. There are 15 residues in the CDR3. Trimming took 6 bases from V and 4 from J; bases not matched to a gene: 9. Germline CDR1 and CDR2: MNHEY and SVGAGI.

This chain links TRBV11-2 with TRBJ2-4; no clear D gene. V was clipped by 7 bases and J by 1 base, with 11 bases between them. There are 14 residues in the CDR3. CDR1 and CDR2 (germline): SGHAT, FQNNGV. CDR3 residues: CASTRTGAKNIQYF. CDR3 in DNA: TGTGCCAGCACGCGGACCGGGGCCAAAAACATTCAGTACTTC.

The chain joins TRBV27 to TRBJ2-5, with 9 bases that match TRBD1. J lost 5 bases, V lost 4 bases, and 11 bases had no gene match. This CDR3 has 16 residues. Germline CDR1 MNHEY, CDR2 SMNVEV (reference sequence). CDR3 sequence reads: CASSSAGWTGVETQYF. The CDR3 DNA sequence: TGTGCCAGCAGTTCGGCTGGTTGGACAGGGGTTGAGACCCAGTACTTC.

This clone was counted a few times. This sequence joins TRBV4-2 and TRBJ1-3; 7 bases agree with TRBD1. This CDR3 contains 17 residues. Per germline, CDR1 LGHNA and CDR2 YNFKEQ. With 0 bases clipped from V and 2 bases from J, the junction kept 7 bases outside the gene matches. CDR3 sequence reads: CASSQEEPRGAGNTIYF. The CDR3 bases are TGTGCCAGCAGCCAAGAAGAACCCAGGGGGGCTGGAAACACCATATATTTT.

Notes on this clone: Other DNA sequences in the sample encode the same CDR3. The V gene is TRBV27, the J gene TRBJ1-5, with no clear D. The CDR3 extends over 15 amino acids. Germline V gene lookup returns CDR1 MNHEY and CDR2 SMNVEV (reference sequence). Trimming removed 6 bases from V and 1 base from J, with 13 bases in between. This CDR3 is CASSPGPGSNQPQHF. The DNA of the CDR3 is TGTGCCAGCAGCCCCGGCCCGGGAAGCAATCAGCCCCAGCATTTT.

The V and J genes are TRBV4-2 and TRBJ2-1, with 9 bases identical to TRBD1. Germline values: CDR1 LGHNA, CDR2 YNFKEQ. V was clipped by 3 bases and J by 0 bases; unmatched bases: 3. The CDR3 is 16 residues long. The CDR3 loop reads CASSHRDRDSYNEQFF. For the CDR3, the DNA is TGTGCCAGCAGCCACCGGGACAGGGACTCCTACAATGAGCAGTTCTTC.

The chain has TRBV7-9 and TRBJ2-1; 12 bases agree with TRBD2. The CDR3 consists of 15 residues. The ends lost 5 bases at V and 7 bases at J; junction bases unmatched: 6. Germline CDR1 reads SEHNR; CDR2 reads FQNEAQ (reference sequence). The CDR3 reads CASSTASGRGNEQFF. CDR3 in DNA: TGTGCCAGCAGCACCGCTAGCGGGAGGGGGAATGAGCAGTTCTTC.

The CDR3 nucleotides are TGTGCCAGCAGTTCACATGTGGGTTTAAACTATGGCTACACCTTC. Protein: CASSSHVGLNYGYTF. The gene calls are TRBV27 and TRBJ1-2; D is ambiguous. Between the trimmed V and J ends, which lost 4 bases and 2 bases, there was a span of 14 bases. The CDR3 covers 15 residues. CDR1 MNHEY and CDR2 SMNVEV come from the germline V gene (reference sequence).

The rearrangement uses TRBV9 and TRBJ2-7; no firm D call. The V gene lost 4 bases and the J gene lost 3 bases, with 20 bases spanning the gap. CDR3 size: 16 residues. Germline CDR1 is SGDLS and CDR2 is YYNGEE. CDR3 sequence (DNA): TGTGCCAGCAGCCCCACTTGGGGTCAGCGAATCTACGAGCAGTACTTC. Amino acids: CASSPTWGQRIYEQYF.

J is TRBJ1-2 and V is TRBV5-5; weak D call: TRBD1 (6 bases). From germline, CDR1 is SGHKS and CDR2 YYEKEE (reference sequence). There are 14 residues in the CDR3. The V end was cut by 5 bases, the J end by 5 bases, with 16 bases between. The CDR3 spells CASSPRGARYGYTF. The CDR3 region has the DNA TGTGCCAGCAGTCCCAGGGGCGCTAGGTATGGCTACACCTTC. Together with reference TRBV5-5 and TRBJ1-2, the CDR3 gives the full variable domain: DAGVTQSPTHLIKTRGQQVTLRCSPISGHKSVSWYQQVLGQGPQFIFQYYEKEERGRGNFPDRFSARQFPNYSSELNVNALLLGDSALYLCASSPRGARYGYTFGSGTRLTVV.